The 29 T cell receptor beta chains reported below all come from one sample, sequenced in a study of T cells after yellow fever vaccination. TCRdb independently ran MiXCR on the 5' RACE reads; one entry per CDR3 protein. The sample consists of 300,000 to 350,000 distinct CDR3 sequences, roughly 4.3% of them appearing once. The specimen was PBMCs, collected 5 days after the yellow fever booster vaccination. Every receptor here comes from a young man who received the YFV17D yellow fever vaccine.

V is TRBV13 and J is TRBJ2-1, with 8 positions matching TRBD2. Germline V gene sequence: CDR1 PRHDT, CDR2 FYEKMQ (reference sequence). V lost 0 bases to trimming and J lost 3 bases; unmatched junction nucleotides: 4. The CDR3 runs 16 residues. CDR3 in amino acids: CASSLGRGGLYNEQFF. The CDR3 coding sequence is TGTGCCAGCAGCTTAGGCCGGGGGGGCCTCTACAATGAGCAGTTCTTC.

This clonotype was observed a few times. V gene TRBV7-2 combines with J gene TRBJ2-3, with TRBD2 matching over 12 bases. Germline V CDR1 and CDR2: SGHTA, FQGNSA. The CDR3 is 16 amino acids. V dropped 2 bases and J dropped 4; count of bases not matched to a gene: 4. The CDR3 is CASSLLAGGLADTQYF. The CDR3 nucleotides read TGTGCCAGCAGCTTACTAGCGGGGGGGCTGGCAGATACGCAGTATTTT.

This clonotype was counted at least ten times. The gene calls are TRBV5-5 and TRBJ1-5, with D unresolved. CDR1 is SGHKS and CDR2 is YYEKEE in the germline V gene (reference sequence). V was trimmed by 1 base and J by 1 base, leaving 6 bases between them. The CDR3 covers 14 residues. This CDR3 is CASSLQLSNQPQHF. In nucleotides, the CDR3 is TGTGCCAGCAGCTTGCAGTTGAGCAATCAGCCCCAGCATTTT.

This clonotype has a count of ten or more. This chain joins TRBV7-2 and TRBJ2-1; D is tentatively TRBD1 or TRBD2 (7 bases each). Germline CDR1 SGHTA, CDR2 FQGNSA. The V end lost 3 bases, the J end lost 1 base, and 10 bases lay between the germline ends. There are 15 residues in the CDR3. In nucleotides, the CDR3 is TGTGCCAGCAGCTTCAGGGGGGGGTCCTACAATGAGCAGTTCTTC. Translation gives CASSFRGGSYNEQFF.

This clonotype has only a few counts. The chain couples TRBV11-3 to TRBJ2-2; 9 positions agree with TRBD1. Germline V gene lookup returns CDR1 SGHNT and CDR2 YENEEA. V was clipped by 3 bases and J by 7 bases; unmatched bases: 3. CDR3 length: 14 residues. The CDR3 spells CASSFGQGIGELFF. Here the CDR3 DNA reads TGTGCCAGCAGCTTCGGACAGGGGATCGGGGAGCTGTTTTTT.

This clonotype was seen only a few times. CDR3 DNA: TGTGCCAGGACAGGGACAGCGAACACCGGGGAGCTGTTTTTT. This encodes CARTGTANTGELFF. The rearrangement uses TRBV7-9 and TRBJ2-2; 7 bases line up with TRBD1. V lost 9 bases to trimming and J lost 0 bases; unmatched junction nucleotides: 4. The V gene's germline CDR1 is SEHNR and CDR2 FQNEAQ (reference sequence). The CDR3 is 14 amino acids.

Many counts were recorded for this clonotype. J is TRBJ2-1 and V is TRBV5-1; TRBD1 matches at 9 bases. The ends lost 2 bases at V and 3 bases at J; junction bases unmatched: 6. The germline V gene has CDR1 SGHRS and CDR2 YFSETQ. The CDR3 is 16 amino acids. CDR3 residues: CASSLGTGIFYNEQFF. CDR3 coding DNA: TGCGCCAGCAGCTTAGGGACAGGGATATTCTACAATGAGCAGTTCTTC.

The rearrangement links TRBV3-1 to TRBJ2-5, with 7 positions matching TRBD1. V lost 7 bases to trimming and J lost 5 bases; unmatched junction nucleotides: 19. CDR3 length: 17 amino acids. Per germline, CDR1 LGHDT and CDR2 YNNKEL (reference sequence). The CDR3 here is CASNRVGQAVLGETQYF. CDR3 nucleotides: TGTGCCAGCAACCGGGTAGGACAGGCCGTATTAGGGGAGACCCAGTACTTC.

This clonotype was detected ten times or more. The chain's CDR3 is CAWGENTIYF. CDR3 DNA sequence: TGTGCCTGGGGCGAGAACACCATATATTTT. The chain recombines TRBV30 with TRBJ1-3; D gene unclear. V shed 5 bases and J shed 7 bases, with 6 bases lying between them. Germline-derived CDR1 and CDR2 are GTSNPN and SVGIG (reference sequence). This CDR3 contains 10 residues.

This clonotype was seen more than once but under ten times. This rearrangement joins TRBV6-1 to TRBJ2-6; unclear D gene. The ends were cut back, 7 bases at V and 0 bases at J, with 7 bases in the middle. The CDR3 is 14 residues long. The germline gives CDR1 MNHNS, CDR2 SASEGT. The CDR3, as DNA: TGTGCCAGCACCCCAGGCTCTGGGGCCAACGTCCTGACTTTC. It codes for CASTPGSGANVLTF.

The J gene is TRBJ2-5, the V gene TRBV5-1, with 9 bases that match TRBD2. The V gene's germline CDR1 is SGHRS and CDR2 YFSETQ. Unmatched junction bases numbered 14, after V lost 6 bases and J lost 8 bases. The CDR3 consists of 15 residues. CDR3 sequence reads: CASKGLAGNWETQYF. CDR3 DNA sequence: TGCGCCAGCAAGGGTCTAGCGGGAAACTGGGAAACCCAGTACTTC. Supplemented by reference TRBV5-1 and TRBJ2-5, the full variable domain reads KAGVTQTPRYLIKTRGQQVTLSCSPISGHRSVSWYQQTPGQGLQFLFEYFSETQRNKGNFPGRFSGRQFSNSRSEMNVSTLELGDSALYLCASKGLAGNWETQYFGPGTRLLVL.

This clonotype was recorded many times. V usage is TRBV5-5 and J usage is TRBJ2-2; the D gene is possibly TRBD1 (5 bases). With 0 bases removed from V and 1 base from J, the gap between germline ends came to 7 bases. Germline CDR1 SGHKS, CDR2 YYEKEE (reference sequence). The CDR3 consists of 15 residues. CDR3 coding DNA: TGTGCCAGCAGCTTGGTGGGGCTGAACACCGGGGAGCTGTTTTTT. Protein: CASSLVGLNTGELFF.

This clonotype has a count of ten or more. The chain combines TRBV7-2 with TRBJ2-2; D tentatively fits TRBD1 or TRBD2 (5 bases each). The CDR3 length is 14 residues. V was trimmed by 7 bases and J by 1 base, leaving 10 bases between them. Germline lookup yields CDR1 SGHTA and CDR2 FQGNSA. The CDR3 coding sequence is TGTGCCAGCATGGGACGGAGGAACACCGGGGAGCTGTTTTTT. Its translation: CASMGRRNTGELFF.

This clonotype was counted a few times. The chain joins TRBV6-5 to TRBJ2-1; 8 bases map to TRBD2. CDR1 is MNHEY and CDR2 is SVGAGI in the germline V gene. The CDR3 has 18 amino acids. The trim removed 6 bases at V and 9 bases at J, leaving 22 bases unmatched. CDR3 loop: CASSSLAEAWRAFGEQFF. CDR3 coding DNA: TGTGCCAGCAGCTCACTAGCGGAAGCATGGAGGGCATTTGGTGAGCAGTTCTTC.

Ten or more counts support this clonotype. V usage is TRBV4-2 and J usage is TRBJ2-4; no clear D. Per germline, CDR1 LGHNA and CDR2 YNFKEQ. V dropped 0 bases and J dropped 2 bases, with 2 bases sitting between them. CDR3 length equals 13 residues. CDR3 sequence (DNA): TGTGCCAGCAGCCAAGATTCCAAAAACATTCAGTACTTC. It codes for CASSQDSKNIQYF.

The table lists this clonotype with a few counts. The J gene is TRBJ2-7, the V gene TRBV28; D may correspond to TRBD1 or TRBD2 (5 bases each). CDR1 and CDR2 (germline): MDHEN, SYDVKM. This CDR3 contains 14 residues. The V end lost 6 bases, the J end lost 0 bases, and 12 bases lay between the germline ends. The CDR3 nucleotides are TGTGCCAGCAGGAAGGGACCTAGCTCCTACGAGCAGTACGTC. It translates to CASRKGPSSYEQYV.

The chain couples TRBV5-6 to TRBJ2-7, with 9 bases matching TRBD1. The CDR3 extends over 15 amino acids. V trimming: 2 bases; J trimming: 5 bases; junction bases outside the gene matches: 8. CDR1 is SGHDT, CDR2 YYEEEE, per germline. This CDR3 is CASSLPGTGWDEQYF. The DNA for the CDR3 is TGTGCCAGCAGCTTACCCGGGACAGGGTGGGACGAGCAGTACTTC.

This clonotype was counted at least ten times. The CDR3 spells CASSLGRAFRTGGNGYTF. The CDR3 DNA is TGTGCCAGCAGTTTAGGCAGGGCCTTCCGGACGGGGGGTAATGGCTACACCTTC. The chain combines TRBV28 with TRBJ1-2; D may be TRBD1 (5 bases). Trimming shortened V by 2 bases and J by 6 bases, and 25 bases separated the two germline ends. CDR1 and CDR2 (germline): MDHEN, SYDVKM. This CDR3 is 18 amino acids long.

The rearrangement uses TRBV5-5 and TRBJ1-1, with no clear D. The germline CDR1 and CDR2 sequences are SGHKS and YYEKEE (reference sequence). The CDR3 is 13 residues long. V was clipped by 4 bases and J by 4 bases, with 11 bases between them. As DNA, the CDR3 is TGTGCCAGCAGCCTTTTGCCGGGCACTGAAGCTTTCTTT. Encoded protein: CASSLLPGTEAFF.

This clonotype was seen a few times. V and J are TRBV20-1 and TRBJ2-7; D tentatively fits TRBD1 or TRBD2 (7 bases each). The ends were cut back, 3 bases at V and 2 bases at J, with 17 bases in the middle. CDR1 is DFQATT, CDR2 SNEGSKA, per germline (reference sequence). The CDR3 loop spans 15 amino acids. CDR3 sequence (DNA): TGCAGTGCTAGCAGGGGGGGCATCACTCCCTACGAGCAGTACTTC. This codes for CSASRGGITPYEQYF.

The table lists this clonotype with many counts. This chain joins TRBV20-1 and TRBJ2-3; 9 nucleotides match TRBD2. Germline V gives CDR1 DFQATT, CDR2 SNEGSKA (reference sequence). V was pared by 1 base and J by 9 bases, with 8 bases of the junction left unmatched. There are 14 residues in the CDR3. The chain's CDR3 is CSARGIAGAPTQYF. CDR3 nucleotides: TGCAGTGCTAGAGGTATAGCGGGGGCACCGACGCAGTATTTT.

Only a few counts were recorded for this clonotype. The chain has TRBV5-1 and TRBJ1-1; D perhaps matches TRBD1 (6 bases). Germline lookup yields CDR1 SGHRS and CDR2 YFSETQ. The length of the CDR3 is 15 residues. Deletions cut 0 bases from V and 5 bases from J, with 14 bases between. The chain's CDR3 is CASSLVDRSGTEAFF. The CDR3 region has the DNA TGCGCCAGCAGCTTGGTCGACAGGAGTGGGACTGAAGCTTTCTTT.

This CDR3 reads CSALAVSSYNEQFF. The CDR3 region has the DNA TGCAGTGCTTTAGCAGTGAGCTCCTACAATGAGCAGTTCTTC. The chain has TRBV20-1 and TRBJ2-1; D uncertain. CDR3 length equals 14 residues. With 5 bases removed from V and 0 bases from J, the gap between germline ends came to 11 bases. Per the germline V gene, CDR1 is DFQATT and CDR2 is SNEGSKA (reference sequence).

This clonotype was found many times. The chain carries TRBV10-3 and TRBJ2-5, with D possibly being TRBD2 (6 bases). The germline V and J ends were trimmed by 0 bases and 5 bases, with 13 bases remaining between them. The CDR3 is 15 amino acids. Germline CDR1 ENHRY, CDR2 SYGVKD. The chain's CDR3 is CAISESAPGRETQYF. As DNA, the CDR3 is TGTGCCATCAGTGAGTCGGCTCCGGGGAGGGAGACCCAGTACTTC.

The chain couples TRBV6-2 or TRBV6-3 to TRBJ2-1; D ambiguous. V lost 2 bases and J 1 base, leaving 9 bases between the germline ends. CDR3 length equals 15 residues. Germline V gives CDR1 MNHEY, CDR2 SVGEGT. In nucleotides, the CDR3 is TGTGCCAGCAGTTACGCAGCGTTGTCCTACAATGAGCAGTTCTTC. This codes for CASSYAALSYNEQFF.

This clonotype appeared many times. The chain has TRBV9 and TRBJ2-3; D is uncertain. The V and J ends lost 1 base and 0 bases respectively, with 9 bases between them. Looked up from germline, CDR1 is SGDLS and CDR2 is YYNGEE. The CDR3 runs to 15 residues. CDR3 DNA sequence: TGTGCCAGCAGCGTAATGGTTTCTAGCACAGATACGCAGTATTTT. Translation: CASSVMVSSTDTQYF.

The sample holds many counts of this clonotype. The CDR3 spells CASSRGLEAFF. The CDR3 nucleotides are TGTGCCAGCAGCCGGGGGCTTGAAGCTTTCTTT. J is TRBJ1-1 and V is TRBV7-2; D may be TRBD1 (6 bases). Per the germline V gene, CDR1 is SGHTA and CDR2 is FQGNSA. V gave up 5 bases and J gave up 7 bases, with 8 bases separating them. This CDR3 has 11 amino acids.

The chain uses TRBV11-3 and TRBJ2-1, with D perhaps assigned TRBD1 or TRBD2 (5 bases each). Per germline, CDR1 SGHNT and CDR2 YENEEA. Trimming pared 5 bases from V and 12 bases from J, leaving 14 bases between. The CDR3 runs 12 residues. In DNA form, the CDR3 reads TGTGCCAGCAGCCCACAAGGGGAGCGGCAGTTCTTC. It is translated as CASSPQGERQFF.

This clonotype was seen a few times. CDR3 DNA: TGCGCCAGCAGCCAAGAGGATGGCGCAGGGGGCTGGACCGGGGAGCTGTTTTTT. Protein product: CASSQEDGAGGWTGELFF. The V and J genes are TRBV4-1 and TRBJ2-2; 8 positions match TRBD1. Trimming cost V 0 bases and J 5 bases; bases outside gene matches: 11. The germline V gene has CDR1 MGHRA and CDR2 YSYEKL. The length of the CDR3 is 18 residues.